A selection of T cell receptor beta chains follows, all from one sample in a study of T cell responses to AZD1222 COVID-19 vaccine. Repertoires were generated with immunoSEQ multiplex PCR, while TCRdb's copy carries only in-frame clones and drops some. The data contain fewer than 120,000 clones, less than 95% of them singletons. The sequencing here drew on peripheral blood, taken on day 0 of AZD1222 vaccination. The receptors derive from an adult in good health. Each CDR3 is given with its conserved first and last residue. Each record gives: V gene, J gene, clone size, CDR3 protein. Some rows mark clone size as missing; the rest say once, few, many or name a class of expanded clone.

V gene: TRBV6-5; J gene: TRBJ2-2; clone size: -; CDR3 protein: CASCSGSNTGELFF
V gene: TRBV28; J gene: TRBJ2-7; clone size: -; CDR3 protein: CASSLSIGSRYEQYF
V gene: TRBV12-3/TRBV12-4; J gene: TRBJ2-7; clone size: -; CDR3 protein: CASSALTREQYF
V gene: TRBV7-9; J gene: TRBJ2-7; clone size: -; CDR3 protein: CASTGGLGYEQYF
V gene: TRBV7-9; J gene: TRBJ1-2; clone size: -; CDR3 protein: CASSRDRGLGGYTF
V gene: TRBV24-1; J gene: TRBJ1-5; clone size: -; CDR3 protein: CATSDSQGGSNQPQHF
V gene: TRBV7-2; J gene: TRBJ2-5; clone size: -; CDR3 protein: CASSLNPGLETQYF
V gene: TRBV18; J gene: TRBJ1-2; clone size: -; CDR3 protein: CASSPGTTLSF
V gene: TRBV27; J gene: TRBJ1-1; clone size: once; CDR3 protein: CASSSPGELGGGTEAFF
V gene: TRBV7-8; J gene: TRBJ1-5; clone size: -; CDR3 protein: CASSEGGSNQPQHF
V gene: TRBV6-5; J gene: TRBJ1-6; clone size: -; CDR3 protein: CGSKTALLHNSPLHF
V gene: TRBV7-9; J gene: TRBJ1-2; clone size: -; CDR3 protein: CASSLAKELYGYTF
V gene: TRBV3-1/TRBV3-2; J gene: TRBJ2-7; clone size: -; CDR3 protein: CASSQARDRPYEQYF
V gene: TRBV6-5; J gene: TRBJ2-1; clone size: -; CDR3 protein: CASERTSGGNNEQFF
V gene: TRBV11-1; J gene: TRBJ1-2; clone size: -; CDR3 protein: CASSPGGYGYTF
V gene: TRBV6-5; J gene: TRBJ2-1; clone size: -; CDR3 protein: CASSYRRRVTYNEQFF
V gene: TRBV30; J gene: TRBJ2-3; clone size: -; CDR3 protein: CAWSHGLQGTDTQYF
V gene: TRBV7-8; J gene: TRBJ1-5; clone size: -; CDR3 protein: CASSLAGVVNQPQHF
V gene: TRBV28; J gene: TRBJ1-4; clone size: -; CDR3 protein: CASSLIQVNEKLFF
V gene: TRBV9; J gene: TRBJ1-2; clone size: -; CDR3 protein: CASSLRTGRFDYGYTF
V gene: TRBV18; J gene: TRBJ1-1; clone size: -; CDR3 protein: CASSPTGLTEAFF
V gene: TRBV28; J gene: TRBJ2-1; clone size: -; CDR3 protein: CASKSSGGAGAPEQFF
V gene: TRBV25-1; J gene: TRBJ1-1; clone size: -; CDR3 protein: CASAFEGMNTEAFF
V gene: TRBV5-1; J gene: TRBJ2-7; clone size: -; CDR3 protein: CASSLAVSYEQYF
V gene: TRBV5-4; J gene: TRBJ1-1; clone size: -; CDR3 protein: CASSLDPGNTEAFF